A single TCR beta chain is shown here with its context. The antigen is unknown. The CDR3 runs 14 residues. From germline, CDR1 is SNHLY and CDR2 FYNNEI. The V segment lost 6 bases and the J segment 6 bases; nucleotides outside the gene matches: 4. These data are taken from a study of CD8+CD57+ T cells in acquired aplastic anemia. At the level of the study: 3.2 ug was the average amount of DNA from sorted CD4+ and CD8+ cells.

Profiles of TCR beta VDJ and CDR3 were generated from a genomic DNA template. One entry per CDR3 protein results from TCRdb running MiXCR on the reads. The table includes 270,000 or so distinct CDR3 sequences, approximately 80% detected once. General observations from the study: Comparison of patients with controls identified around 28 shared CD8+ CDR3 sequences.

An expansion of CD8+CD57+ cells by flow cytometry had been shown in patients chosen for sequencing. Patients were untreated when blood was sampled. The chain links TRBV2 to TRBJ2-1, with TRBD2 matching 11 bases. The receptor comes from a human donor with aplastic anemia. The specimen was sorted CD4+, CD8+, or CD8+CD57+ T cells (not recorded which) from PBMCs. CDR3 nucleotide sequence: TGTGCCAGCAGACGGACTAGCGGGCTCAATGAGCAGTTCTTC. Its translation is CASRRTSGLNEQFF.